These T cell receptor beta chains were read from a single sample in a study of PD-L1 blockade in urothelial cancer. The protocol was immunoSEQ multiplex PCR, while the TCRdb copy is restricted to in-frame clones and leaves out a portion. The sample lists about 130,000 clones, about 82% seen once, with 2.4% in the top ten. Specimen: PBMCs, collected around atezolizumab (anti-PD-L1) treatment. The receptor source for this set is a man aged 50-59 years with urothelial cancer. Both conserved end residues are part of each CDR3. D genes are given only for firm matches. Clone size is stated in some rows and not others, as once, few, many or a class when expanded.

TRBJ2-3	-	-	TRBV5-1	CASSLEGLTDTQYF	TGCGCCAGCAGCTTAGAGGGTCTCACAGATACGCAGTATTTT
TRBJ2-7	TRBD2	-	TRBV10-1	CASSEQREREAAYEQYF	TGCGCCAGCAGTGAGCAACGAGAGCGGGAGGCGGCCTACGAGCAGTACTTC
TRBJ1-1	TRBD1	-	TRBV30	CAWDRGLAEAFF	TGTGCCTGGGACAGGGGACTGGCTGAAGCTTTCTTT
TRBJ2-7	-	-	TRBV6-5	CASSYRGSSSYEQYF	TGTGCCAGCAGTTACAGGGGGTCCAGCTCCTACGAGCAGTACTTC
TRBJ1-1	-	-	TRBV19	CASKSPGERHTEAFF	TGTGCCAGTAAGTCCCCCGGGGAGCGGCACACTGAAGCTTTCTTT
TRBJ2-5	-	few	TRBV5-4	CASSSTGVQETQYF	TGTGCCAGCAGCTCGACAGGAGTCCAAGAGACCCAGTACTTC
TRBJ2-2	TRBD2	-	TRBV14	CASSHSGGPIPGELFF	TGTGCCAGCAGCCACAGCGGGGGGCCCATTCCCGGGGAGCTGTTTTTT
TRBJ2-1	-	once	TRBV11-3	CASSSPPSNEQFF	TGTGCCAGCAGCTCCCCGCCTAGCAATGAGCAGTTCTTC
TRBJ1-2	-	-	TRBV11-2	CASSITYAGYGYTF	TGTGCCAGCAGCATTACGTACGCGGGGTACGGCTACACCTTC
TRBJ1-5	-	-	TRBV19	CASRLGRAQPQHF	TGTGCCAGTAGACTTGGCAGGGCCCAGCCCCAGCATTTT
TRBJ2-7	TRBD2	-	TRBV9	CASSLSGSFDEQYF	TGTGCCAGCAGCCTTAGCGGGAGTTTCGACGAGCAGTACTTC
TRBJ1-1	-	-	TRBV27	CASSFDRTMNTEAFF	TGTGCCAGCAGTTTTGACAGGACCATGAACACTGAAGCTTTCTTT
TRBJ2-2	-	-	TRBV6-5	CASRRTAGDLFF	TGTGCCAGCAGGAGGACTGCCGGGGATCTGTTTTTT
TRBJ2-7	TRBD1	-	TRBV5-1	CASSLPGQGVPEQYF	TGCGCCAGCAGCTTGCCGGGACAGGGGGTCCCCGAGCAGTACTTC
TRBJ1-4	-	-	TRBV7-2	CASSPSATNEKLFF	TGTGCCAGCAGCCCCAGTGCAACTAATGAAAAACTGTTTTTT
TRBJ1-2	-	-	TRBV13	CASSLGNGYTF	TGTGCCAGCAGCTTAGGTAATGGCTACACCTTC
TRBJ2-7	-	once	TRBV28	CASSLRRSSIYEQYF	TGTGCCAGCAGTTTAAGGCGGTCTTCTATCTACGAGCAGTACTTC
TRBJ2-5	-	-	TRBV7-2	CASSSTGMWETQYF	TGTGCCAGCAGCTCAACAGGGATGTGGGAGACCCAGTACTTC
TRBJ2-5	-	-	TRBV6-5	CASSYRYRVGETQYF	TGTGCCAGCAGTTACCGGTACAGGGTTGGGGAGACCCAGTACTTC
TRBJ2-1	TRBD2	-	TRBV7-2	CASSLSGSYEQFF	TGTGCCAGCAGCCTTAGCGGGAGCTATGAGCAGTTCTTC
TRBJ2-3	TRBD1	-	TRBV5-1	CASSLGTGRRSTDTQYF	TGCGCCAGCAGCTTGGGGACAGGTAGACGATCCACAGATACGCAGTATTTT
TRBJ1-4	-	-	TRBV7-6	CASSSSMGGSLFF	TGTGCCAGCAGCTCCTCTATGGGGGGGTCACTGTTTTTT
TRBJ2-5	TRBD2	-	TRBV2	CASHKLAGTETQYF	TGTGCCAGTCATAAATTAGCGGGTACAGAGACCCAGTACTTC
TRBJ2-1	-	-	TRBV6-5	CASSYSAGIEQFF	TGTGCCAGCAGTTACTCGGCGGGTATTGAGCAGTTCTTC
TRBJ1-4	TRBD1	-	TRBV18	CASSPWTGVEKLFF	TGTGCCAGCTCACCTTGGACAGGGGTCGAAAAACTGTTTTTT
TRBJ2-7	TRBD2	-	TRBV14	CASSPLGGRANREQYF	TGTGCCAGCAGCCCTCTGGGAGGGAGGGCCAACAGAGAGCAGTACTTC
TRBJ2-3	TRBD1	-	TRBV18	CASSGKGASTDTQYF	TGTGCCAGCTCGGGGAAGGGGGCAAGCACAGATACGCAGTATTTT
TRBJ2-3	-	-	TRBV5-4	CASQTGNTDTQYF	TGTGCCAGCCAGACAGGAAACACAGATACGCAGTATTTT
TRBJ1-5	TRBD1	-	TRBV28	CASSRDRANQPQHF	TGTGCCAGCAGCCGGGACAGAGCTAATCAGCCCCAGCATTTT
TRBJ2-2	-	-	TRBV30	CAWSLGTANTGELFF	TGTGCCTGGAGTTTAGGGACTGCGAACACCGGGGAGCTGTTTTTT
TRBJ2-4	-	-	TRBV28	CASSRRTARGEYF	TGTGCCAGCAGCCGTCGGACGGCCAGGGGGGAGTACTTC
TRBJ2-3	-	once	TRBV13	CASSFRDTQYF	TGTGCCAGCAGCTTTCGAGATACGCAGTATTTT
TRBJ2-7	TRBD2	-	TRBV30	CAWSTSGENYEQYF	TGTGCCTGGAGTACTAGCGGGGAAAACTACGAGCAGTACTTC
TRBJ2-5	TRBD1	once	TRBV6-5	CASSYQSRGHQETQYF	TGTGCCAGCAGTTACCAGAGCAGGGGGCACCAAGAGACCCAGTACTTC
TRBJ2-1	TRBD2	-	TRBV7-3	CASSLPGLAGLNEQFF	TGTGCCAGCAGCTTACCCGGACTAGCGGGACTCAATGAGCAGTTCTTC
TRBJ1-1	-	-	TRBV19	CASSIYDSRHTEAFF	TGTGCCAGTAGTATTTATGACAGTAGACACACTGAAGCTTTCTTT
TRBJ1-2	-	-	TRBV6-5	CASRQVQGHYGYTF	TGTGCCAGCAGACAAGTGCAGGGTCACTATGGCTACACCTTC
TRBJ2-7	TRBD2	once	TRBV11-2	CASSLVTTSYPSEQYF	TGTGCCAGCAGCTTAGTTACGACTAGCTACCCCTCCGAGCAGTACTTC
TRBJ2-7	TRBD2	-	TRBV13	CASSHRLAGAYEQYF	TGTGCCAGCAGCCACCGACTAGCGGGAGCCTACGAGCAGTACTTC
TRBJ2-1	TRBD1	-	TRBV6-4	CASSDSGTGGYEQFF	TGTGCCAGCAGTGACTCTGGGACAGGGGGTTATGAGCAGTTCTTC
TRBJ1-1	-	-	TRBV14	CASSQRTYSNTEAFF	TGTGCCAGCAGCCAGCGGACATACTCGAACACTGAAGCTTTCTTT
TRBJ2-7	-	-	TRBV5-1	CASSLPGQSYEQYF	TGCGCCAGCAGCTTACCAGGACAGAGCTACGAGCAGTACTTC
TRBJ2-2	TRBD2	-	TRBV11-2	CASNPLGTSGRSGELFF	TGTGCCAGCAACCCCCTTGGGACTAGCGGGAGATCTGGGGAGCTGTTTTTT
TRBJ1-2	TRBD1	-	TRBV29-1	CSVEDGTGDYGYTF	TGCAGCGTTGAAGATGGGACAGGTGACTATGGCTACACCTTC
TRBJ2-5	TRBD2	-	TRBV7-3	CASSLGLANQETQYF	TGTGCCAGCAGCTTGGGACTAGCGAACCAAGAGACCCAGTACTTC
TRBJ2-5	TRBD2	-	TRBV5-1	CASTGASGYQETQYF	TGCGCCAGCACCGGGGCTAGCGGGTACCAAGAGACCCAGTACTTC